This TCR beta chain was sequenced during a study of blood T cell repertoires in COVID-19. Study information: Collection of acute and convalescent COVID-19 samples took place in the United States, Italy and Spain. The analysed material was cDNA or gDNA that came from T cells, B-cell-depleted T cells, or PBMCs.

V was trimmed by 4 bases and J by 2 bases, leaving 7 bases between them. This CDR3 comprises 13 residues. Looked up from germline, CDR1 is LNHDA and CDR2 is SQIVND (reference sequence). TCRdb keeps only in-frame clones here, not all; method: immunoSEQ multiplex PCR. Counted here are about 200,000 clones, roughly 90% occurring once; the ten biggest clones make up nearly 0.55%. The rearrangement links TRBV19 to TRBJ2-3, with unresolved D. This sequence originates from a man aged 50 to 60 with acute or convalescent COVID-19. Sequencing used peripheral blood. The CDR3 nucleotides read TGTGCCAGTAGTAAGAGGCCCACAGATACGCAGTATTTT. This translates into CASSKRPTDTQYF.